Each of the 28 T cell receptor beta chains below was sequenced from the same sample in a study of PD-L1 blockade in urothelial cancer. TCRdb's copy holds only in-frame clones and misses some; the assay was immunoSEQ multiplex PCR. The sample carries some 45,000 clones, more than 75% recorded once. The time point here: pretreatment peripheral blood. Material: PBMCs, obtained around atezolizumab (anti-PD-L1) treatment. These receptors were collected from a man between 60 and 75 years old with urothelial cancer.

This rearrangement joins TRBV19 to TRBJ2-3; 7 bases are shared with TRBD1. With 9 bases clipped from V and 5 bases from J, the junction kept 11 bases outside the gene matches. CDR1 and CDR2 from the germline V gene are LNHDA and SQIVND (reference sequence). The CDR3 length is 14 residues. CDR3 protein: CASDATGLGDTQYF. The CDR3 DNA reads TGTGCCAGCGATGCGACAGGGCTGGGAGATACGCAGTATTTT.

At least ten counts were recorded for this clone. The chain joins TRBV7-6 to TRBJ2-2; a possible D gene is TRBD1 (5 bases). Trimming left V 2 bases short and J 3 bases short, with 13 bases between. CDR3 size: 16 residues. Germline lookup yields CDR1 SGHVS and CDR2 FNYEAQ. The CDR3 region has the DNA TGTGCCAGCAGCTTAAAAGCAGGGTGGGACACCGGGGAGCTGTTTTTT. It translates to CASSLKAGWDTGELFF.

V gene TRBV5-1 combines with J gene TRBJ2-3; D uncertain. Germline V gene data show CDR1 as SGHRS and CDR2 as YFSETQ. This CDR3 comprises 15 residues. The V and J ends lost 1 base and 2 bases respectively, with 11 bases between them. CDR3 protein: CASSLRGINTDTQYF. Written as DNA, the CDR3 is TGCGCCAGCAGCTTGCGCGGCATCAACACAGATACGCAGTATTTT. The whole variable domain, filled in from reference TRBV5-1 and TRBJ2-3, reads KAGVTQTPRYLIKTRGQQVTLSCSPISGHRSVSWYQQTPGQGLQFLFEYFSETQRNKGNFPGRFSGRQFSNSRSEMNVSTLELGDSALYLCASSLRGINTDTQYFGPGTRLTVL.

The V call is TRBV2, the J call TRBJ2-7, with 8 bases aligning to TRBD2. The CDR3 extends over 17 amino acids. The germline V gene encodes CDR1 SNHLY and CDR2 FYNNEI. J was trimmed by 0 bases and V by 6 bases; bases with no gene match: 13. Here the CDR3 reads CASRSSGSFSSSYEQYF. As DNA, the CDR3 is TGTGCCAGCAGATCCAGCGGGAGTTTTTCGAGCTCCTACGAGCAGTACTTC.

This clone was observed a few times. The J gene is TRBJ1-6, the V gene TRBV28; possible D gene TRBD1, 5 bases. The CDR3 extends over 15 amino acids. The germline V gene has CDR1 MDHEN and CDR2 SYDVKM. V gave up 7 bases and J gave up 2 bases, with 12 bases separating them. This CDR3 reads CASTGGFTYNSPLHF. The DNA for the CDR3 is TGTGCCAGCACGGGGGGGTTCACCTATAATTCACCCCTCCACTTT.

The CDR3: CASSLVSGGSTRSTQYF. The CDR3 bases are TGTGCCAGCAGCTTAGTAAGCGGGGGGTCCACAAGGAGTACGCAGTATTTT. The chain combines TRBV7-2 with TRBJ2-3, with TRBD2 matching 9 bases. Germline CDR1 is SGHTA and CDR2 is FQGNSA. The CDR3 consists of 17 residues. With 1 base clipped from V and 8 bases from J, the junction kept 13 bases outside the gene matches.

This chain joins TRBV6-6 and TRBJ1-5, with no clear D. V shed 7 bases and J shed 0 bases, with 10 bases lying between them. The CDR3 runs to 14 residues. Germline V gives CDR1 MNHNY, CDR2 SVGAGI (reference sequence). CDR3 sequence: CASTPPGSNQPQHF. In nucleotides, the CDR3 is TGTGCCAGCACCCCGCCGGGTAGCAATCAGCCCCAGCATTTT.

This chain joins TRBV19 and TRBJ2-7, with TRBD2 matching 9 bases. J was trimmed by 2 bases and V by 4 bases; bases with no gene match: 6. Germline CDR1 and CDR2: LNHDA and SQIVND (reference sequence). The CDR3 sequence is 15 residues long. This chain's CDR3 is CASSNRLAAPYEQYF. The CDR3 DNA is TGTGCCAGTAGTAACCGACTAGCGGCACCCTACGAGCAGTACTTC.

J is TRBJ2-5 and V is TRBV10-1, with D possibly being TRBD2 (6 bases). The CDR3 extends over 14 amino acids. V lost 0 bases and J lost 2, with 7 bases in between. Germline V CDR1 and CDR2: WNHNN, SYGVQD (reference sequence). The CDR3 sequence is CASSESGGQETQYF. The CDR3 nucleotides read TGCGCCAGCAGTGAGTCGGGGGGACAAGAGACCCAGTACTTC.

This chain connects TRBV28 to TRBJ2-7; weak D call: TRBD1 (5 bases). This CDR3 comprises 16 residues. Trimming cost V 6 bases and J 4 bases, with 22 bases left between them. Germline V lookup: CDR1 MDHEN, CDR2 SYDVKM. CDR3 DNA: TGTGCCAGCAGCGCTACGAAGCAGGGTTTTCGGTACGAGCAGTACTTC. Residues: CASSATKQGFRYEQYF.

The V gene is TRBV15, the J gene TRBJ2-5, with 11 bases matching TRBD1. Germline trimming cut 6 bases from V and 5 bases from J; bases unmatched to any gene: 5. There are 14 residues in the CDR3. Germline values: CDR1 LNHNV, CDR2 YYDKDF (reference sequence). This chain's CDR3 is CATSVGTGGETQYF. The CDR3 DNA is TGTGCCACCAGTGTCGGGACAGGGGGTGAGACCCAGTACTTC.

This clone was counted once. The genes are TRBV6-1 and TRBJ2-7; 8 bases agree with TRBD2. There are 14 residues in the CDR3. The trim removed 10 bases at V and 7 bases at J, leaving 15 bases unmatched. The germline V gene has CDR1 MNHNS and CDR2 SASEGT. The CDR3 is CATGNSGRPGEQYF. CDR3 nucleotide sequence: TGTGCCACGGGAAACAGCGGGAGACCGGGGGAGCAGTACTTC.

The chain has TRBV6-6 and TRBJ1-5, with TRBD1 matching over 8 bases. The CDR3 runs to 16 residues. Germline V gene lookup returns CDR1 MNHNY and CDR2 SVGAGI (reference sequence). With V trimmed by 5 bases and J by 7 bases, 13 bases remained unmatched. The DNA for the CDR3 is TGTGCCAGCAGTCCCAATTACGACAGGGGAGGCCAGCCCCAGCATTTT. This translates into CASSPNYDRGGQPQHF.

The V gene is TRBV18, the J gene TRBJ2-6, with 10 bases matching TRBD1. The CDR3 has 17 amino acids. Germline V gives CDR1 KGHSH, CDR2 LQKENI. After removal of 6 bases from V and 4 bases from J, the junction contained 9 bases not matched to a gene. CDR3 nucleotides: TGTGCCAGCTCGGGACCGGGACAGGGGACGGGGGCCAACGTCCTGACTTTC. Amino acids: CASSGPGQGTGANVLTF.

DNA for the CDR3: TGTGCCAGCTCACGCACGACAGGGGGGAGCACAGATACGCAGTATTTT. Encoded protein: CASSRTTGGSTDTQYF. The J gene is TRBJ2-3, the V gene TRBV18; TRBD1 matches at 9 bases. The ends lost 4 bases at V and 0 bases at J; junction bases unmatched: 5. Germline CDR1 and CDR2: KGHSH and LQKENI. The CDR3 spans 16 residues.

V gene TRBV27 combines with J gene TRBJ2-3; 7 bases are a match to TRBD1. CDR1 MNHEY and CDR2 SMNVEV come from the germline V gene (reference sequence). The length of the CDR3 is 16 residues. V lost 8 bases and J lost 0; bases outside the gene matches: 11. The CDR3 DNA reads TGTGCCAGCCAGGACAGGCAGCTGGTTAGCACAGATACGCAGTATTTT. Translated, it gives CASQDRQLVSTDTQYF.

The chain joins TRBV6-1 to TRBJ2-1; 7 bases align to TRBD1. The germline V gene has CDR1 MNHNS and CDR2 SASEGT. With 10 bases clipped from V and 3 bases from J, the junction kept 12 bases outside the gene matches. The CDR3 extends over 15 amino acids. The CDR3 sequence: CATSPWGQNYNEQFF. CDR3 coding DNA: TGTGCCACCTCCCCTTGGGGACAGAACTACAATGAGCAGTTCTTC.

The gene calls are TRBV9 and TRBJ1-3, with a weak D call TRBD1 (6 bases). Germline CDR1 is SGDLS and CDR2 is YYNGEE. CDR3 size: 15 residues. With 0 bases removed from V and 7 bases from J, the gap between germline ends came to 14 bases. The CDR3 region is CASSVGNYRVNTIYF. CDR3 in DNA: TGTGCCAGCAGCGTAGGAAATTACAGGGTCAACACCATATATTTT. The full variable domain, rest sourced from reference TRBV9 and TRBJ1-3, is DSGVTQTPKHLITATGQRVTLRCSPRSGDLSVYWYQQSLDQGLQFLIQYYNGEERAKGNILERFSAQQFPDLHSELNLSSLELGDSALYFCASSVGNYRVNTIYFGEGSWLTVV.

V and J are TRBV7-8 and TRBJ1-2; weak D call: TRBD1 (5 bases). The CDR3 runs 13 residues. Germline CDR1 is SGHVS and CDR2 is FQNEAQ. With 4 bases removed from V and 5 bases from J, the gap between germline ends came to 11 bases. CDR3 sequence: CASSSLQGYGYTF. Here the CDR3 DNA reads TGTGCCAGCAGCTCGTTGCAGGGATATGGCTACACCTTC. Variable domain in full (rest from reference TRBV7-8 and TRBJ1-2): GAGVSQSPRYKVAKRGQDVALRCDPISGHVSLFWYQQALGQGPEFLTYFQNEAQLDKSGLPSDRFFAERPEGSVSTLKIQRTQQEDSAVYLCASSSLQGYGYTFGSGTRLTVV.

The gene calls are TRBV11-2 and TRBJ2-1; D perhaps matches TRBD1 (6 bases). Trimming left V 5 bases short and J 1 base short, with 12 bases between. The germline V gene encodes CDR1 SGHAT and CDR2 FQNNGV. CDR3 length equals 15 residues. The CDR3 loop reads CASSPQGRSYNEQFF. The CDR3 DNA sequence: TGTGCCAGCAGCCCCCAGGGGCGTTCCTACAATGAGCAGTTCTTC.

The chain has TRBV14 and TRBJ2-7; D is perhaps TRBD1 (5 bases). This CDR3 region has 13 residues. Deletions cut 1 base from V and 8 bases from J, with 12 bases between. The V gene's germline CDR1 is SGHDN and CDR2 FVKESK. The CDR3 here is CASSQGQTSKQYF. The CDR3 DNA reads as TGTGCCAGCAGCCAAGGACAGACCTCAAAGCAGTACTTC.

The chain links TRBV13 to TRBJ1-2, with D hard to call. The CDR3 is 14 amino acids. The germline V gene has CDR1 PRHDT and CDR2 FYEKMQ (reference sequence). The ends were cut back, 3 bases at V and 4 bases at J, with 12 bases in the middle. The CDR3 loop reads CASSFEGRGYGYTF. Here the CDR3 DNA reads TGTGCCAGCAGCTTCGAGGGCCGGGGCTATGGCTACACCTTC.

This clone was observed once. V usage is TRBV19 and J usage is TRBJ1-5; 8 nucleotides agree with TRBD1. The CDR3 has 15 residues. The junction had 10 bases not matched to a gene; V was cut back by 5 bases and J by 7 bases. Germline V CDR1 and CDR2: LNHDA, SQIVND (reference sequence). The CDR3 spells CASSAGQASRQPQHF. The CDR3 DNA sequence: TGTGCCAGTAGTGCGGGACAGGCGTCGCGGCAGCCCCAGCATTTT.

The chain is built from TRBV9 and TRBJ2-2; 12 positions match TRBD2. This CDR3 region has 15 residues. After removal of 3 bases from V and 5 bases from J, the junction contained 2 bases not matched to a gene. Per the germline V gene, CDR1 is SGDLS and CDR2 is YYNGEE. The CDR3 is CASSALAGGTGELFF. DNA of the CDR3: TGTGCCAGCAGCGCGCTAGCGGGAGGGACCGGGGAGCTGTTTTTT.

The chain is built from TRBV2 and TRBJ2-5, with 7 bases identical to TRBD1. Germline V gene lookup returns CDR1 SNHLY and CDR2 FYNNEI. The CDR3 spans 12 residues. CDR3 nucleotides: TGTGCGTCCACCCAGGGGGAATGGACCCAGTACTTC. Protein product: CASTQGEWTQYF. The full variable domain, rest sourced from reference TRBV2 and TRBJ2-5, is EPEVTQTPSHQVTQMGQEVILRCVPISNHLYFYWYRQILGQKVEFLVSFYNNEISEKSEIFDDQFSVERPDGSNFTLKIRSTKLEDSAMYFCASTQGEWTQYFGPGTRLLVL.

The rearrangement links TRBV11-2 to TRBJ2-1; 7 nucleotides agree with TRBD2. CDR3 length equals 14 residues. The germline gives CDR1 SGHAT, CDR2 FQNNGV. With V trimmed by 1 base and J by 5 bases, 2 bases remained unmatched. The CDR3 protein is CASSLGTSNNEQFF. The CDR3 nucleotides are TGTGCCAGCAGCTTAGGGACTAGTAACAATGAGCAGTTCTTC.

The chain has TRBV27 and TRBJ1-5, with D perhaps matching TRBD1 (5 bases). Between the trimmed V and J ends, which lost 8 bases and 0 bases, there was a span of 14 bases. The germline gives CDR1 MNHEY, CDR2 SMNVEV (reference sequence). This CDR3 spans 15 amino acids. CDR3 loop: CASLSQGNSNQPQHF. The CDR3 DNA follows: TGTGCCAGCCTCAGTCAGGGAAATAGCAATCAGCCCCAGCATTTT.

The V call is TRBV6-1, the J call TRBJ1-4; possible D gene TRBD1, 5 bases. The germline gives CDR1 MNHNS, CDR2 SASEGT. The CDR3 totals 14 residues. Trimming stripped 4 bases from V and 7 bases from J, with 13 bases between. As DNA, the CDR3 is TGTGCCAGCAGTGCGACAGCTCCGGGTGAAAAACTGTTTTTT. Encoded protein: CASSATAPGEKLFF.